This TCR beta chain is from a study of T cells in Graves' hyperthyroidism and ophthalmopathy. Study-level findings and limits: In the blood, most expanded thyroid clonotypes above 0.001 appeared as well.

Turning to this clonotype: Antigen specificity is unknown. Compared with germline, one end of the junction differs, possibly owing to a read error.

Looked up from germline, CDR1 is DFQATT and CDR2 is SNEGSKA (reference sequence). The CDR3 has 12 amino acids. Regions amplified from RNA transcripts were the TCR beta CDR3 regions. The HTBI set primed first-round TCR CDR3 RT-PCR. TCRdb independently ran MiXCR on the multiplex PCR reads; one entry per CDR3 protein. The table has over 400,000 distinct CDR3 sequences, about 20% seen once. This chain links TRBV20-1 with TRBJ2-2; D is possibly TRBD2 (5 bases). The receptor comes from an older woman with Graves' ophthalmopathy. Sequenced sample: blood. Here the CDR3 DNA reads TGCAGTGCTAGAGATCTGGCCGGGGAGCTGCTTTTT. It yields the protein CSARDLAGELLF.